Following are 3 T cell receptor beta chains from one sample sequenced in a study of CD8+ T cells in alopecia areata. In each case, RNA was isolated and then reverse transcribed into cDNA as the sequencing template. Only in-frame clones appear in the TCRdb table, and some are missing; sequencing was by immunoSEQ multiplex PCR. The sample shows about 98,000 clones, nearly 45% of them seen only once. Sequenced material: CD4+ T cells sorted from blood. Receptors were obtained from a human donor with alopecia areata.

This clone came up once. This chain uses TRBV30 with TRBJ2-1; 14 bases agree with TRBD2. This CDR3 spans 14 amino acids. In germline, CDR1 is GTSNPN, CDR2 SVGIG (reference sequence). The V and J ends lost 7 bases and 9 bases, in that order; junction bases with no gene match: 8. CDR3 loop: CALTGLAGVSEQFF. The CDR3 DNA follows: TGTGCCTTAACGGGACTAGCGGGAGTGAGTGAGCAGTTCTTC.

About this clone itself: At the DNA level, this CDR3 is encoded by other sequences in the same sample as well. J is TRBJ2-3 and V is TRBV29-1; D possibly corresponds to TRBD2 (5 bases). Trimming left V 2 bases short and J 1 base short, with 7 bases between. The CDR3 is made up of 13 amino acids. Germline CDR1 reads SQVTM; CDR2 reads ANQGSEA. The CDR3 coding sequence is TGCAGCGTTGAAAAGGGAGGCACAGATACGCAGTATTTT. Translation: CSVEKGGTDTQYF.

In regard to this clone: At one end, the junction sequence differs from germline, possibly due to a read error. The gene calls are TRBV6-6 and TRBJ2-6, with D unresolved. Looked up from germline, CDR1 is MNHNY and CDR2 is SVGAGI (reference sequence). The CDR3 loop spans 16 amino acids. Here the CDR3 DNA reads TGTGCCAGCAGTTACTATCCGAACTCTGAGGCCAACGTCCTGACTTTC. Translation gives CASSYYPNSEANVLTF.